Listed below are T cell receptor beta chains from one sample, sequenced in a study of blood T cell repertoires in COVID-19. The repertoire was sequenced with immunoSEQ multiplex PCR; TCRdb's copy has only in-frame clones and lacks some. The data show about 150,000 clones, about 80% seen once. Sample: peripheral blood. The source of these receptors is a woman in her sixties or seventies with COVID-19, enrolled during active disease. The CDR3 runs from the conserved cysteine through the conserved F or W. D genes are given only for firm matches. Size values are once, few and many counts, or a class for expanded clones, and some rows have none.

abundance: NA
v_gene: TRBV6-5
j_gene: TRBJ2-3
d_gene: TRBD2
CDR3aa: CASSYFEREFTDTQYF
CDR3nt: TGTGCCAGCAGTTACTTTGAGCGGGAGTTCACAGATACGCAGTATTTT

abundance: NA
v_gene: TRBV19
j_gene: TRBJ1-1
d_gene: NA
CDR3aa: CASSEQENTEAFF
CDR3nt: TGTGCCAGTAGTGAGCAGGAGAACACTGAAGCTTTCTTT

abundance: NA
v_gene: TRBV7-9
j_gene: TRBJ2-7
d_gene: NA
CDR3aa: CASTRQGSGDEQYF
CDR3nt: TGTGCCAGTACTCGCCAGGGTAGTGGGGACGAGCAGTACTTC

abundance: NA
v_gene: TRBV2
j_gene: TRBJ1-5
d_gene: TRBD1
CDR3aa: CASRTRQGANQPQHF
CDR3nt: TGTGCCAGCAGGACCCGACAGGGGGCGAATCAGCCCCAGCATTTT

abundance: NA
v_gene: TRBV11-2
j_gene: TRBJ1-4
d_gene: NA
CDR3aa: CASSSRTATNEKLFF
CDR3nt: TGTGCCAGCAGCTCTCGGACAGCAACTAATGAAAAACTGTTTTTT

abundance: NA
v_gene: TRBV24-1
j_gene: TRBJ1-4
d_gene: TRBD1
CDR3aa: CATSDPKSGTVATNEKLFF
CDR3nt: TGTGCCACCAGTGATCCGAAATCCGGGACAGTTGCAACTAATGAAAAACTGTTTTTT

abundance: NA
v_gene: TRBV10-2
j_gene: TRBJ1-2
d_gene: NA
CDR3aa: CASSEAGRGYTF
CDR3nt: TGCGCCAGCAGTGAGGCGGGGAGAGGCTACACCTTC

abundance: NA
v_gene: TRBV24-1
j_gene: TRBJ1-2
d_gene: TRBD1
CDR3aa: CATSARQGAYGYTF
CDR3nt: TGTGCCACCAGTGCTAGACAGGGGGCTTATGGCTACACCTTC

abundance: NA
v_gene: TRBV5-6
j_gene: TRBJ1-6
d_gene: TRBD1
CDR3aa: CASSSTGGVESPLHF
CDR3nt: TGTGCCAGCAGCTCGACAGGGGGCGTAGAGTCACCCCTCCACTTT

abundance: NA
v_gene: TRBV5-1
j_gene: TRBJ1-6
d_gene: NA
CDR3aa: CASSLAPEGISSPLHF
CDR3nt: TGCGCCAGCAGCTTGGCCCCGGAGGGGATAAGTTCACCCCTCCACTTT

abundance: NA
v_gene: TRBV6-6
j_gene: TRBJ1-2
d_gene: TRBD1
CDR3aa: CASSYDRQGDGYTF
CDR3nt: TGTGCCAGCAGTTACGACCGACAGGGTGACGGCTACACCTTC

abundance: NA
v_gene: TRBV2
j_gene: TRBJ1-5
d_gene: TRBD1
CDR3aa: CASSTVPGQSNQPQHF
CDR3nt: TGTGCCAGCAGTACTGTCCCGGGACAGAGCAATCAGCCCCAGCATTTT

abundance: NA
v_gene: TRBV7-3
j_gene: TRBJ1-5
d_gene: NA
CDR3aa: CASSRGQNQPQHF
CDR3nt: TGTGCCAGCAGCAGAGGACAGAATCAGCCCCAGCATTTT

abundance: NA
v_gene: TRBV6-1
j_gene: TRBJ1-4
d_gene: TRBD1
CDR3aa: CASSESGRGRANEKLFF
CDR3nt: TGTGCCAGCAGTGAAAGCGGCAGGGGGCGGGCTAATGAAAAACTGTTTTTT

abundance: NA
v_gene: TRBV5-1
j_gene: TRBJ1-1
d_gene: NA
CDR3aa: CASTLQTGVNTEAFF
CDR3nt: TGCGCCAGCACTCTCCAGACAGGCGTTAACACTGAAGCTTTCTTT

abundance: NA
v_gene: TRBV28
j_gene: TRBJ1-5
d_gene: TRBD1
CDR3aa: CASIQGAISNQPQHF
CDR3nt: TGTGCCAGCATCCAGGGGGCTATTAGCAATCAGCCCCAGCATTTT

abundance: NA
v_gene: TRBV9
j_gene: TRBJ1-2
d_gene: TRBD1
CDR3aa: CASSETGTANYGYTF
CDR3nt: TGTGCCAGCAGCGAGACAGGGACAGCTAACTATGGCTACACCTTC

abundance: NA
v_gene: TRBV7-8
j_gene: TRBJ2-3
d_gene: NA
CDR3aa: CASSLQGFRDTQYF
CDR3nt: TGTGCCAGCAGCCTACAGGGATTCAGAGATACGCAGTATTTT

abundance: NA
v_gene: TRBV29-1
j_gene: TRBJ2-1
d_gene: NA
CDR3aa: CSLKGISYNEQFF
CDR3nt: TGCAGCCTTAAGGGGATCTCCTACAATGAGCAGTTCTTC

abundance: NA
v_gene: TRBV5-1
j_gene: TRBJ1-2
d_gene: TRBD1
CDR3aa: CASSPDRGNYGYTF
CDR3nt: TGCGCCAGCAGCCCGGACAGGGGTAACTATGGCTACACCTTC

abundance: NA
v_gene: TRBV20-1
j_gene: TRBJ2-3
d_gene: TRBD2
CDR3aa: CSASLSSGRWDTQYF
CDR3nt: TGCAGTGCTAGTCTCTCTAGCGGGAGATGGGATACGCAGTATTTT

abundance: NA
v_gene: TRBV9
j_gene: TRBJ1-1
d_gene: NA
CDR3aa: CASSPRGAAGTEAFF
CDR3nt: TGTGCCAGCAGCCCTCGGGGGGCCGCGGGCACTGAAGCTTTCTTT

abundance: NA
v_gene: TRBV5-4
j_gene: TRBJ1-1
d_gene: NA
CDR3aa: CASSSASFGDTEAFF
CDR3nt: TGTGCCAGCAGCTCTGCCTCTTTCGGGGACACTGAAGCTTTCTTT

abundance: NA
v_gene: TRBV11-2
j_gene: TRBJ1-4
d_gene: TRBD1
CDR3aa: CASSLRGPANEKLFF
CDR3nt: TGTGCCAGCAGCTTAAGGGGGCCGGCTAATGAAAAACTGTTTTTT

abundance: NA
v_gene: TRBV7-9
j_gene: TRBJ1-4
d_gene: TRBD1
CDR3aa: CASSLKTGGTMNEKLFF
CDR3nt: TGTGCCAGCAGCTTAAAGACAGGGGGCACGATGAATGAAAAACTGTTTTTT

abundance: NA
v_gene: TRBV6-1
j_gene: TRBJ1-1
d_gene: TRBD1
CDR3aa: CASSEARAGGRNTEAFF
CDR3nt: TGTGCCAGCAGTGAAGCGAGGGCAGGGGGCAGGAACACTGAAGCTTTCTTT

abundance: NA
v_gene: TRBV5-1
j_gene: TRBJ1-2
d_gene: NA
CDR3aa: CASSPRTDYGYTF
CDR3nt: TGCGCCAGCAGCCCACGGACAGACTATGGCTACACCTTC

abundance: NA
v_gene: TRBV5-1
j_gene: TRBJ2-7
d_gene: NA
CDR3aa: CASSLGQYEQYF
CDR3nt: TGCGCCAGCAGCTTGGGACAGTACGAGCAGTACTTC

abundance: once
v_gene: TRBV18
j_gene: TRBJ1-2
d_gene: TRBD1
CDR3aa: CASSRRDRGDYGYTF
CDR3nt: TGTGCCAGCTCACGGCGGGACAGGGGGGACTATGGCTACACCTTC

abundance: NA
v_gene: TRBV11-2
j_gene: TRBJ2-7
d_gene: TRBD1
CDR3aa: CASSLQTGVDSYEQYF
CDR3nt: TGTGCCAGCAGCTTGCAGACAGGGGTGGACTCCTACGAGCAGTACTTC

abundance: NA
v_gene: TRBV3-1/TRBV3-2
j_gene: TRBJ2-2
d_gene: TRBD2
CDR3aa: CASSLRGLAGELGELFF
CDR3nt: TGTGCCAGCTCCCTCCGAGGACTAGCGGGAGAACTCGGGGAGCTGTTTTTT

abundance: NA
v_gene: TRBV27
j_gene: TRBJ1-2
d_gene: NA
CDR3aa: CASSLSRGWGGYTF
CDR3nt: TGTGCCAGCAGTTTATCGCGGGGGTGGGGTGGCTACACCTTC

abundance: NA
v_gene: TRBV19
j_gene: TRBJ1-2
d_gene: TRBD1
CDR3aa: CASSMTGGDYGYTF
CDR3nt: TGTGCCAGTAGTATGACAGGGGGCGACTATGGCTACACCTTC

abundance: few
v_gene: TRBV6-6
j_gene: TRBJ2-3
d_gene: NA
CDR3aa: CASSPDPPTITDTQYF
CDR3nt: TGTGCCAGCAGTCCCGATCCCCCAACAATCACAGATACGCAGTATTTT

abundance: NA
v_gene: TRBV6-1
j_gene: TRBJ1-5
d_gene: NA
CDR3aa: CASSEDSNSNQPQHF
CDR3nt: TGTGCCAGCAGTGAGGACAGCAATAGCAATCAGCCCCAGCATTTT

abundance: NA
v_gene: TRBV27
j_gene: TRBJ1-6
d_gene: TRBD1
CDR3aa: CASSFTGANSPLHF
CDR3nt: TGTGCCAGCAGTTTCACAGGGGCCAATTCACCCCTCCACTTT

abundance: NA
v_gene: TRBV24-1
j_gene: TRBJ2-3
d_gene: TRBD1
CDR3aa: CATRGDRSTDTQYF
CDR3nt: TGTGCCACCAGAGGGGACAGGAGCACAGATACGCAGTATTTT

abundance: NA
v_gene: TRBV5-1
j_gene: TRBJ1-6
d_gene: NA
CDR3aa: CASSLAGHSNSPLHF
CDR3nt: TGCGCCAGCAGCTTGGCTGGACATTCGAATTCACCCCTCCACTTT

abundance: NA
v_gene: TRBV20-1
j_gene: TRBJ1-1
d_gene: NA
CDR3aa: CSARLDGKAFF
CDR3nt: TGCAGTGCTAGACTAGACGGGAAAGCTTTCTTT

abundance: once
v_gene: TRBV29-1
j_gene: TRBJ1-4
d_gene: NA
CDR3aa: CSVEAYTGGEKLFF
CDR3nt: TGCAGCGTTGAAGCCTATACGGGAGGGGAAAAACTGTTTTTT

abundance: NA
v_gene: TRBV27
j_gene: TRBJ2-7
d_gene: TRBD1
CDR3aa: CASSLSQPGQGYEQYF
CDR3nt: TGTGCCAGCAGTTTATCGCAGCCGGGACAGGGTTACGAGCAGTACTTC

abundance: NA
v_gene: TRBV2
j_gene: TRBJ1-1
d_gene: NA
CDR3aa: CASSEMQGRTEAFF
CDR3nt: TGTGCCAGCAGTGAGATGCAGGGGCGGACTGAAGCTTTCTTT

abundance: few
v_gene: TRBV7-8
j_gene: TRBJ1-3
d_gene: TRBD1
CDR3aa: CASSLVPGGAGNTIYF
CDR3nt: TGTGCCAGCAGCTTAGTTCCAGGGGGCGCGGGGAACACCATATATTTT

abundance: NA
v_gene: TRBV11-2
j_gene: TRBJ2-3
d_gene: NA
CDR3aa: CASSHGGGRSTDTQYF
CDR3nt: TGTGCCAGCAGTCATGGCGGGGGCCGGAGTACAGATACGCAGTATTTT

abundance: NA
v_gene: TRBV28
j_gene: TRBJ2-5
d_gene: NA
CDR3aa: CASTSVQETQYF
CDR3nt: TGTGCCAGCACGAGTGTCCAAGAGACCCAGTACTTC